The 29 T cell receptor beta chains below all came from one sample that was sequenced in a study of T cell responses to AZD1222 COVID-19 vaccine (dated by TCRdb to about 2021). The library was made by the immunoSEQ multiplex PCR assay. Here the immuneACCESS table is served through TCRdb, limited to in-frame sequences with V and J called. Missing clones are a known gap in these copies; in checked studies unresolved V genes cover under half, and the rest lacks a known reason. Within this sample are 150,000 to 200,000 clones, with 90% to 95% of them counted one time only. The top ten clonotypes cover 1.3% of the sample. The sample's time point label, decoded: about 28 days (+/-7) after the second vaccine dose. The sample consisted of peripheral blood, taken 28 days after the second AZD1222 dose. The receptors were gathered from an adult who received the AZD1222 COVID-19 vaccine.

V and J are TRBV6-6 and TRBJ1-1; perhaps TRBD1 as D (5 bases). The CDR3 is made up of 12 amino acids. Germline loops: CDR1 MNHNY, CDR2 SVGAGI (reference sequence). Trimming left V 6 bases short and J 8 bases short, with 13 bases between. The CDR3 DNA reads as TGTGCCAGCAGAATAGGGACGACCGAAGCTTTCTTT. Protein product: CASRIGTTEAFF.

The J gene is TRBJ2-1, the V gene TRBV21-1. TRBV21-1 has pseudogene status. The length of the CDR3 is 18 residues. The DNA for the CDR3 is TGTGCCAGCAGTTCCCCCGGCAGGTGCCGACTGACCAACAATGAGCAGTTCTTC. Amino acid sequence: CASSSPGRCRLTNNEQFF.

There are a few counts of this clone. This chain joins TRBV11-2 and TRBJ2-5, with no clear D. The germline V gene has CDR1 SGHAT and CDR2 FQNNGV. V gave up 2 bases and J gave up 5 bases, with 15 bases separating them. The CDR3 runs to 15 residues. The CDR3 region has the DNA TGTGCCAGCAGCTTAAAGGGTGAGGTCCAGGAGACCCAGTACTTC. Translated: CASSLKGEVQETQYF.

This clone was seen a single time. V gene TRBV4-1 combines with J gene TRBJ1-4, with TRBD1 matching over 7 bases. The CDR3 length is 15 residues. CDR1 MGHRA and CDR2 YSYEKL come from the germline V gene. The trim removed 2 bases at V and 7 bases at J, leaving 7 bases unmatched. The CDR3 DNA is TGCGCCAGCAGCCAACAACAGGGGTGGGGTGAAAAACTGTTTTTT. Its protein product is CASSQQQGWGEKLFF.

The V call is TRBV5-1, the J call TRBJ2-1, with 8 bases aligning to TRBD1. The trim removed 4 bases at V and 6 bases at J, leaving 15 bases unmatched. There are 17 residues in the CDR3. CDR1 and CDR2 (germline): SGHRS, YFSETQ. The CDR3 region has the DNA TGCGCCAGCAGCCCAGGGGGCTTCCGGGAGTGGGGCAATGAGCAGTTCTTC. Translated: CASSPGGFREWGNEQFF.

The CDR3 protein is CSVAGTNYGYTF. The CDR3 DNA is TGCAGCGTTGCGGGGACCAACTATGGCTACACCTTC. The chain has TRBV29-1 and TRBJ1-2; D might be TRBD1 (5 bases). The germline CDR1 and CDR2 sequences are SQVTM and ANQGSEA. CDR3 length equals 12 residues. Trimming took 4 bases from V and 2 from J, leaving 8 bases between them.

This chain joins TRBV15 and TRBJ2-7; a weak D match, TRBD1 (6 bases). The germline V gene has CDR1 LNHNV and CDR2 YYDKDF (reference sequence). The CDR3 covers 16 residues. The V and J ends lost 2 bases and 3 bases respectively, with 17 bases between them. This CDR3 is CATSRRRQGPDYEQYF. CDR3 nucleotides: TGTGCCACCAGCAGACGCAGGCAGGGGCCAGACTACGAGCAGTACTTC.

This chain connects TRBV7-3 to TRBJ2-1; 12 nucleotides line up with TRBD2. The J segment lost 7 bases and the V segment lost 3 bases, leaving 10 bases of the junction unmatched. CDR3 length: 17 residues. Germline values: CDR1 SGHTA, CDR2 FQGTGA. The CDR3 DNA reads TGTGCCAGCAGCTTCCCGAATACTAGCGGGAGGCCGAATGAGCAGTTCTTC. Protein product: CASSFPNTSGRPNEQFF. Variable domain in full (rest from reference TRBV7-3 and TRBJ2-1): GAGVSQTPSNKVTEKGKYVELRCDPISGHTALYWYRQSLGQGPEFLIYFQGTGAADDSGLPNDRFFAVRPEGSVSTLKIQRTERGDSAVYLCASSFPNTSGRPNEQFFGPGTRLTVL.

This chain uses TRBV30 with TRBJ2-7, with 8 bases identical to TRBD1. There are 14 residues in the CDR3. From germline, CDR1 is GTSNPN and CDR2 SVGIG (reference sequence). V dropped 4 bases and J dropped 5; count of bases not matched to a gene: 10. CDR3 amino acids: CAWNRLRQGHEQYF. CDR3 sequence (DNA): TGTGCCTGGAACCGACTTCGACAGGGGCACGAGCAGTACTTC.

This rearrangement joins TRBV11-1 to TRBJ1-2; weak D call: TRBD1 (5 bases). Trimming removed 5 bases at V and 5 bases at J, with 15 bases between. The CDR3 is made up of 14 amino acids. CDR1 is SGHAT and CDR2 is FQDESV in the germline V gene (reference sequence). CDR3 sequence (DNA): TGTGCCAGCAGCCCCGGCGGGGCAGGATATGGCTACACCTTC. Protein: CASSPGGAGYGYTF.

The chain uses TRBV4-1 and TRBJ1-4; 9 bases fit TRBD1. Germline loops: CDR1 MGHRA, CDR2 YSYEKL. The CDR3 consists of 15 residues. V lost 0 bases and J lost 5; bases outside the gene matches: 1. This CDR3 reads CASSQEDRGNEKLFF. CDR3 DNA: TGCGCCAGCAGCCAAGAAGACAGGGGGAATGAAAAACTGTTTTTT.

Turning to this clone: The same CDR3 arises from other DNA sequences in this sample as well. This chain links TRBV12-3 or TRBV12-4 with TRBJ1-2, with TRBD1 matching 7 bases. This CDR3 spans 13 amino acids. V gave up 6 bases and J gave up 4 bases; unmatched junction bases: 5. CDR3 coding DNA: TGTGCCAGCAGCCGAGGACAGGCCTATGGCTACACCTTC. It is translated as CASSRGQAYGYTF.

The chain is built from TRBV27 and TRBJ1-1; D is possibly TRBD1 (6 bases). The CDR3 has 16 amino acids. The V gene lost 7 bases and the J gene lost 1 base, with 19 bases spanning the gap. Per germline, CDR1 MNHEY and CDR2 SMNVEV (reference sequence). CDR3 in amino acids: CASNPAGAPANTEAFF. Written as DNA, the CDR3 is TGTGCCAGCAATCCTGCAGGGGCACCCGCGAACACTGAAGCTTTCTTT.

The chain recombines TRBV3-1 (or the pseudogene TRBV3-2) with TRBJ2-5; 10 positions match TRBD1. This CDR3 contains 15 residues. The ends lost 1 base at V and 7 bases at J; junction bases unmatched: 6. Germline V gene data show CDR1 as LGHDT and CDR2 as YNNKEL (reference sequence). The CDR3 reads CASSQGGDRGGTQYF. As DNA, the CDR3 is TGTGCCAGCAGCCAAGGGGGGGACAGGGGAGGGACCCAGTACTTC.

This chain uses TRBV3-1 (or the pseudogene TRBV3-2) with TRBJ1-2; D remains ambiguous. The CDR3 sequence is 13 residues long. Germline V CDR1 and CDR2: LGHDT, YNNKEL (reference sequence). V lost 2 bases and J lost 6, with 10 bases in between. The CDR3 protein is CASSQPPGDGYTF. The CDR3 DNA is TGTGCCAGCAGCCAACCACCCGGCGATGGCTACACCTTC.

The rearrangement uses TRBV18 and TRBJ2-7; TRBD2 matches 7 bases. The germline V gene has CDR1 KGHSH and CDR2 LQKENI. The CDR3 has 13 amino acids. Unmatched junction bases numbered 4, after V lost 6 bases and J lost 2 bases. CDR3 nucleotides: TGTGCCAGCTCCAGCGGACTAGCCTACGAGCAGTACTTC. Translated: CASSSGLAYEQYF. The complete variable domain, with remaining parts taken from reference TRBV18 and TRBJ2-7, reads NAGVMQNPRHLVRRRGQEARLRCSPMKGHSHVYWYRQLPEEGLKFMVYLQKENIIDESGMPKERFSAEFPKEGPSILRIQQVVRGDSAAYFCASSSGLAYEQYFGPGTRLTVT.

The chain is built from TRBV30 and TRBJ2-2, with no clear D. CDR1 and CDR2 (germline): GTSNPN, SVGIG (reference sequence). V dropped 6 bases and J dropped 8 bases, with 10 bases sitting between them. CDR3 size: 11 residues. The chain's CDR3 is CACPEAGELFF. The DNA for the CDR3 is TGTGCCTGTCCCGAAGCGGGGGAGCTGTTTTTT.

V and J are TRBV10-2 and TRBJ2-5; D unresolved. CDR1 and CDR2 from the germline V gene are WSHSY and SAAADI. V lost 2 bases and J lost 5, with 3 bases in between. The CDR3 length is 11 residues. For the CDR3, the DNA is TGCGCCAGCAGTGAGCGGGAGACCCAGTACTTC. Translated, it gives CASSERETQYF.

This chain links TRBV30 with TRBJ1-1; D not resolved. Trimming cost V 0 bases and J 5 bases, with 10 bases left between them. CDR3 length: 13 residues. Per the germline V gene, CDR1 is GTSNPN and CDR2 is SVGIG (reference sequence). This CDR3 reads CAWSVSGRTEAFF. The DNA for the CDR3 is TGTGCCTGGAGTGTATCCGGGAGGACTGAAGCTTTCTTT.

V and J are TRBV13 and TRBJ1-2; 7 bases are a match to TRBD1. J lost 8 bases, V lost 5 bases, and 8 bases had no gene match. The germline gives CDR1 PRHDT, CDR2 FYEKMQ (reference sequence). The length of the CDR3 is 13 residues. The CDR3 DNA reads TGTGCCAGCAGCGCCAGCACAGGGGAGGGCTACACCTTC. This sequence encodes CASSASTGEGYTF.

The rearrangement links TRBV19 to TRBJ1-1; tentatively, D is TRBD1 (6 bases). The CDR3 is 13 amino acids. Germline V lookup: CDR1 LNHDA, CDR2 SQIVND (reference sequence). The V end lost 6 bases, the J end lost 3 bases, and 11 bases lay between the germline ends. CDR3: CASSKDRDTEAFF. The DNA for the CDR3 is TGTGCCAGTAGCAAGGACAGAGACACTGAAGCTTTCTTT.

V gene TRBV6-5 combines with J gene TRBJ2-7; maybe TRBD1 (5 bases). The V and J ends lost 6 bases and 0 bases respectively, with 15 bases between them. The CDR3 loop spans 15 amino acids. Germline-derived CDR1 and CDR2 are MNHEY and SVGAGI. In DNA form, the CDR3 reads TGTGCCAGCAGACCCCAGGGCCTTTTCTCCTACGAGCAGTACTTC. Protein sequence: CASRPQGLFSYEQYF.

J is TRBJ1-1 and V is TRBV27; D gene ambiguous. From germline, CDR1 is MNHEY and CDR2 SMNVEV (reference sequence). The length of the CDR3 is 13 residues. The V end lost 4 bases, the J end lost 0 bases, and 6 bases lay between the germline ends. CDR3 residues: CASSYSLNTEAFF. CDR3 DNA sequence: TGTGCCAGCAGTTACTCATTGAACACTGAAGCTTTCTTT.

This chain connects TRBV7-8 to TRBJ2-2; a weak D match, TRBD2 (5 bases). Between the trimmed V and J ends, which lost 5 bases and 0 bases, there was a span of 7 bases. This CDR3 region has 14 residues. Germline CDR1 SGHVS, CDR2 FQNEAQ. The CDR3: CASSATTNTGELFF. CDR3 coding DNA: TGTGCCAGCAGCGCGACTACGAACACCGGGGAGCTGTTTTTT.

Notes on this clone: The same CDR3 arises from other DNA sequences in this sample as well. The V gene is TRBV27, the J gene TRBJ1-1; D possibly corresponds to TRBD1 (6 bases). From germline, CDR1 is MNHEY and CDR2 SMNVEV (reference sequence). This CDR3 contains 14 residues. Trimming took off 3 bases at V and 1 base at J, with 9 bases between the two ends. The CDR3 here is CASSFGGANTEAFF. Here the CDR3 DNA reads TGTGCCAGCAGTTTTGGGGGGGCGAACACTGAAGCTTTCTTT.

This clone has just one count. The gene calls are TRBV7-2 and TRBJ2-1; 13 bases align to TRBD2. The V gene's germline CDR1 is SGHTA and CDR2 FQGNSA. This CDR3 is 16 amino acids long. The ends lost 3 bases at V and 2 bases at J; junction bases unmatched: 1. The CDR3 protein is CASSFGTSGAYNEQFF. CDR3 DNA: TGTGCCAGCAGCTTTGGGACTAGCGGGGCCTACAATGAGCAGTTCTTC.

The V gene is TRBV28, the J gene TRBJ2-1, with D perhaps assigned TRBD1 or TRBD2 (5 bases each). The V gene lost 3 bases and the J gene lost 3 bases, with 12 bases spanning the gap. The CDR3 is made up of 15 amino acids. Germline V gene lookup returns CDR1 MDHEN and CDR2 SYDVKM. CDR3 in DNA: TGTGCCAGCAGTTTCGACAGCGAGGGCTACAATGAGCAGTTCTTC. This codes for CASSFDSEGYNEQFF.

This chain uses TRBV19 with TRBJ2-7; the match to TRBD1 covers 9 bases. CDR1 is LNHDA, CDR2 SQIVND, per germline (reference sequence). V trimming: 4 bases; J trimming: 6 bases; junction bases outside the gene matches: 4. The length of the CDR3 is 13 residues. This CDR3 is CASSRTGGAEQYF. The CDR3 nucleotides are TGTGCCAGTAGTAGAACAGGGGGCGCCGAGCAGTACTTC.

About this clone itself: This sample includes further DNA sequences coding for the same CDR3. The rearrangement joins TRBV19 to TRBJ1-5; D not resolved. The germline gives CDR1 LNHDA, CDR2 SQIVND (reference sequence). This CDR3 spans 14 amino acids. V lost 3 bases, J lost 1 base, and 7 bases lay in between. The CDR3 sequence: CASSIGASNQPQHF. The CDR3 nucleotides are TGTGCCAGTAGTATCGGTGCGAGCAATCAGCCCCAGCATTTT.